The clone carrying this T cell receptor beta chain has at least ten counts. MiXCR, run by TCRdb on the 5' RACE reads, gives a single entry per CDR3 protein. The table lists 350,000 to 400,000 distinct CDR3 sequences, 20% to 25% of them singletons. The sample originates from a study of T-cell memory formation after mild COVID-19. For the study at large: Largely donor-specific TCR clusters were found.

CDR1 SGHNT and CDR2 YYREEE come from the germline V gene (reference sequence). This CDR3 spans 16 amino acids. With 4 bases removed from V and 2 bases from J, the gap between germline ends came to 16 bases. Material for sequencing was PBMCs or a T cell subset sorted from them (not recorded which). The chain couples TRBV5-4 to TRBJ2-4, with D possibly TRBD1 on 6 matching bases. The sequence was collected from an adult woman who had mild COVID-19 (a few samples of this study predate the infection). Cell type and time point are not known. CDR3 protein: CASSQTQGGSKNIQYF. DNA for the CDR3: TGTGCCAGCAGCCAAACACAGGGCGGCTCCAAAAACATTCAGTACTTC.